These T cell receptor beta chains were read from a single sample in a study of immune heterogeneity within non-small cell lung tumors. TCRdb reprocessed the multiplex PCR reads via MiXCR and lists one record per CDR3 protein. This sample has around 2,200 distinct CDR3 sequences, with about 30% found just once. Sequencing was performed on lung tumor tissue. These receptor sequences come from a man in his sixties with non-small cell lung cancer. Both conserved end residues are part of each CDR3. D genes are given only for firm matches. The size field is filled for only some rows; it gives once, few, many or a size class.

d_call j_call v_call clone_size cdr3_nt cdr3_aa
TRBD2 TRBJ2-1 TRBV19 medium-sized TGTGCCAGCGGGGGGGACTACCTAAGTGAGCAGTTCTTC CASGGDYLSEQFF
NA TRBJ2-1 TRBV4-1 NA TGCGCCAGCAGCCAAGCACCCCCAGCGGCCTACAATGAGCAGTTCTTC CASSQAPPAAYNEQFF
NA TRBJ1-1 TRBV20-1 medium-sized TGCAGTGCTAGAGATCAGTACACTGAAGCTTTCTTT CSARDQYTEAFF
NA TRBJ2-3 TRBV28 medium-sized TGTGCCAGCAGTTACAACGTGGGGGCGGGGGACCTCTTTTACACAGATACGCAGTATTTT CASSYNVGAGDLFYTDTQYF
TRBD2 TRBJ2-5 TRBV20-1 NA TGCAGTGCTAGCGGGAGGGCCTGGGAGACCCAGTACTTC CSASGRAWETQYF
TRBD2 TRBJ2-7 TRBV28 medium-sized TGTGCCAGCAGTACCGTTGGGGGGGGGGCCTACGAGCAGTACTTC CASSTVGGGAYEQYF
TRBD1 TRBJ1-5 TRBV6-2/TRBV6-3 NA TGTGCCAGCAGTCCCTCCACAGGGGAGGATCAGCCCCAGCATTTT CASSPSTGEDQPQHF
NA TRBJ1-3 TRBV10-2 NA TGCGCCAGCAGTGAGGGTAGCTCTGGAAACACCATATATTTT CASSEGSSGNTIYF
NA TRBJ1-4 TRBV10-3 NA TGTGCCATCAGTGAGGAGGGAACAACTAATGAAAAACTGTTTTTT CAISEEGTTNEKLFF
NA TRBJ2-2 TRBV6-2/TRBV6-3 NA TGTGCCAGCAGTACCACTAGCACCGGGGAGCTGTTTTTT CASSTTSTGELFF
TRBD2 TRBJ2-5 TRBV15 large TGTGCCACCAGCAGACCTCGGACTAGCGGGAGGGAGACCCAGTACTTC CATSRPRTSGRETQYF
NA TRBJ1-1 TRBV4-2 medium-sized TGTGCCAGCAGCCAAGAAGTCGGGGTGGTTAACACTGAAGCTTTCTTT CASSQEVGVVNTEAFF
NA TRBJ2-7 TRBV20-1 NA TGCAGTGCTAGAGGGGGGGGGGCGGCTTACGAGCAGTACTTC CSARGGGAAYEQYF
NA TRBJ2-7 TRBV4-1 NA TGCGCCAGCAGCCACCAACAGCCTACCTACGAGCAGTACTTC CASSHQQPTYEQYF
NA TRBJ2-3 TRBV4-3 once TGCGCCAGCAGCCAAGAATCGCTCACAGATACGCAGTATTTT CASSQESLTDTQYF
NA TRBJ1-6 TRBV5-4 NA TGTGCCATCAGCTTTGAAGGGTATAATTCACCCCTCCACTTT CAISFEGYNSPLHF
NA TRBJ2-3 TRBV3-1 NA TGTGCCAGCAGCCAAGACCCGCTCCTCACAGATACGCAGTATTTT CASSQDPLLTDTQYF
NA TRBJ1-1 TRBV5-5 NA TGTGCCAGCAGCTTACGCAGGGAGAACACTGAAGCTTTCTTT CASSLRRENTEAFF
TRBD1 TRBJ2-1 TRBV28 NA TGTGCCAGCAGTTTATGGGCAGGGGGCCGCAATGAGCAGTTCTTC CASSLWAGGRNEQFF
NA TRBJ1-2 TRBV28 medium-sized TGTGCCAGCAGTTTACCAGGGAACTATGGCTACACCTTC CASSLPGNYGYTF
TRBD2 TRBJ2-5 TRBV20-1 few TGCAGTGCTAGGCGGGAGGGCCCAGAGACCCAGTACTTC CSARREGPETQYF
TRBD1 TRBJ2-1 TRBV20-1 few TGCAGTGCTAGAGAGGCACAGGGGGCATGGCGGGACCAAGCATCCTACAATGAGCAGTTCTTC CSAREAQGAWRDQASYNEQFF
TRBD2 TRBJ2-5 TRBV4-2 once TGTGCCAGCAGCCAACATCTTGTAGCGGGAGGGGGGAAGACCCAGTACTTC CASSQHLVAGGGKTQYF
NA TRBJ2-2 TRBV6-2/TRBV6-3 large TGTGCCAGCAGTTACTCTGCCGGGGAGCTGTTTTTT CASSYSAGELFF
NA TRBJ2-1 TRBV5-1 few TGCGCCAGCAGCTTGGCAGACAATGAGCAGTTCTTC CASSLADNEQFF
NA TRBJ2-5 TRBV2 medium-sized TGTGCCAGCGTGAAGGAAAACCAAGAGACCCAGTACTTC CASVKENQETQYF
NA TRBJ2-7 TRBV5-4 NA TGTGCCAGCAGCTTGGGCAGGGTGGGCGAGCAGTACTTC CASSLGRVGEQYF
NA TRBJ2-7 TRBV20-1 NA TGCAGTGCCGGGGACTCCTACGAGCAGTACTTC CSAGDSYEQYF
NA TRBJ2-5 TRBV9 medium-sized TGTGCCAGCAGCCCAAGCGCTCTCCAGGGGACCCAGTACTTC CASSPSALQGTQYF
NA TRBJ1-4 TRBV7-8 few TGTGCCAGCAGCTTAGCTCGGATCACTAATGAAAAACTGTTTTTT CASSLARITNEKLFF
NA TRBJ1-1 TRBV6-2/TRBV6-3 NA TGTTCCAGCAGTTATGCTGGGTCTAACACTGAAGCTTTCTTT CSSSYAGSNTEAFF
NA TRBJ2-7 TRBV27 medium-sized TGTGCCAGCAGTTTTAATCCCCGGCTTTACGAGCAGTACTTC CASSFNPRLYEQYF
NA TRBJ2-1 TRBV3-1 few TGTGCCAGCATCCAAGGACTAGGGGGTGTTGAGCAGTTCTTC CASIQGLGGVEQFF
TRBD1 TRBJ2-4 TRBV7-2 few TGTGCCAGCAGCTTATTCGTGGGGACAGAAAACATTCAGTACTTC CASSLFVGTENIQYF
TRBD1 TRBJ2-7 TRBV4-1 NA TGCGCCAGCAGCTGGGACAGGGGCGAGCAGTACTTC CASSWDRGEQYF
TRBD2 TRBJ2-5 TRBV5-1 few TGCGCCAGCAGCAGGACTAGCGGGAGTCTAAAGGAGACCCAGTACTTC CASSRTSGSLKETQYF
NA TRBJ1-1 TRBV7-8 NA TGTGCCAGCAGCTTGGCAGGGCAGAACACTGAAGCTTTCTTT CASSLAGQNTEAFF
NA TRBJ2-4 TRBV7-9 medium-sized TGTGCCAGCAGCTTAGGGGCGGGGCAGGATCTAGCCAAAAACATTCAGTACTTC CASSLGAGQDLAKNIQYF
TRBD1 TRBJ1-2 TRBV6-2/TRBV6-3 large TGTGCCAGCAGAGACCAGGGACAGAAGACAGGCTACACCTTC CASRDQGQKTGYTF
NA TRBJ2-7 TRBV7-2 NA TGTGCCAGCAGCTTACCAAAAATGGCGGGACAGAGCGACTACGAGCAGTACTTC CASSLPKMAGQSDYEQYF
NA TRBJ1-1 TRBV4-1 NA TGCGCCAGCAGCCAATTGACAGTGTGGGGCACTGAAGCTTTCTTT CASSQLTVWGTEAFF
TRBD2 TRBJ2-3 TRBV11-1 few TGTGCCAGCAGCTTAGGACTAGCGGTCGGTACAGATACGCAGTATTTT CASSLGLAVGTDTQYF
TRBD1 TRBJ2-3 TRBV7-2 medium-sized TGTGCCAGCAGCTTGGGGACAGGCTGGGATACGCAGTATTTT CASSLGTGWDTQYF
NA TRBJ2-1 TRBV5-1 few TGCGCCAACAGCCCGGCGTTGGATAGCAATGAGCAGTTCTTC CANSPALDSNEQFF
TRBD2 TRBJ2-3 TRBV12-3/TRBV12-4 NA TGTGCCATCAGTTTAATTAGCGGGAGGGATGGAGCAGATACGCAGTATTTT CAISLISGRDGADTQYF
TRBD2 TRBJ2-6 TRBV10-2 NA TGCGCCAGCAGGGCGGGAGTTGGGGCCAACGTCCTGACTTTC CASRAGVGANVLTF
NA TRBJ2-7 TRBV3-1 NA TGTGCCAGCAGCCGGGACTTCCTCTCCTACGAGCAGTACTTC CASSRDFLSYEQYF
NA TRBJ1-2 TRBV29-1 NA TGCAGCGACCGGACGTCTAACTATGGCTACACCTTC CSDRTSNYGYTF
TRBD2 TRBJ2-7 TRBV9 large TGTGCCAGCAGCCGGGGGGAGGGGAGAGACGAGCAGTACTTC CASSRGEGRDEQYF
TRBD1 TRBJ2-2 TRBV6-1 NA TGTGCCAGCGCAATGAGGGGGCCGAACACCGGGGAGCTGTTTTTT CASAMRGPNTGELFF
NA TRBJ1-5 TRBV19 medium-sized TGTGCCAGTAGCCCTCTCCTGGGTAATCAGCCCCAGCATTTT CASSPLLGNQPQHF